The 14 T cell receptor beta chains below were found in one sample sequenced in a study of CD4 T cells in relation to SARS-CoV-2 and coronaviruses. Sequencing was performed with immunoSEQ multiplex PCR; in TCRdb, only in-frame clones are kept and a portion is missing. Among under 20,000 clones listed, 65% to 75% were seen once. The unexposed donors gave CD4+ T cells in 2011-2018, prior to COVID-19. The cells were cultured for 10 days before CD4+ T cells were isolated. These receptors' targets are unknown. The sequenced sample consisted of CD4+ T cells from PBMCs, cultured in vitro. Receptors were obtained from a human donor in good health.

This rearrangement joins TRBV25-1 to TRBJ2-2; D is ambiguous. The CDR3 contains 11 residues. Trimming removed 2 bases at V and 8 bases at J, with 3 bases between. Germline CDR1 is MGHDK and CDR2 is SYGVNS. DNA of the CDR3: TGTGCCAGCAGTGAAGGGGGGGAGCTGTTTTTT. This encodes CASSEGGELFF.

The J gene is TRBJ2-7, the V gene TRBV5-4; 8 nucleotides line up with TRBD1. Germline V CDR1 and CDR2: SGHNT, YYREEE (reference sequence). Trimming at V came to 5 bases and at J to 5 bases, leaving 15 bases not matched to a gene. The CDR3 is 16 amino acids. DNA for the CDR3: TGTGCCAGCAGTTCTTACGGACAGGGACGTTTCCACGAGCAGTACTTC. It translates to CASSSYGQGRFHEQYF.

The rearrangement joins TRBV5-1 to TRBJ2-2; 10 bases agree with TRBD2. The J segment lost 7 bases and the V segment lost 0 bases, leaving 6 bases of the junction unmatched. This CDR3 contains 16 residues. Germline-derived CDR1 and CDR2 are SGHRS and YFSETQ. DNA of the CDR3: TGCGCCAGCAGCTTGGCCCCTAGCGGGAGTAACGGGGAGCTGTTTTTT. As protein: CASSLAPSGSNGELFF.

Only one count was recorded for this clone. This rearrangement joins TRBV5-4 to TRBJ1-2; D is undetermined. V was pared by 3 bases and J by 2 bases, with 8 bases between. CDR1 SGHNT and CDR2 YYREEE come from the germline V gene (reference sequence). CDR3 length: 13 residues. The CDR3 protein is CASSSNGNYGYTF. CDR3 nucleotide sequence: TGTGCCAGCAGCTCTAATGGGAACTATGGCTACACCTTC.

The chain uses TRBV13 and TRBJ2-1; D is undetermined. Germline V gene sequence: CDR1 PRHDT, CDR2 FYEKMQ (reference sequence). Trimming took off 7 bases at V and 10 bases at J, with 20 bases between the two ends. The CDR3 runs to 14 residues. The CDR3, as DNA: TGTGCCAGCACCCTCCCGGGTGGTATAGGAGAGCAGTTCTTC. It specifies CASTLPGGIGEQFF.

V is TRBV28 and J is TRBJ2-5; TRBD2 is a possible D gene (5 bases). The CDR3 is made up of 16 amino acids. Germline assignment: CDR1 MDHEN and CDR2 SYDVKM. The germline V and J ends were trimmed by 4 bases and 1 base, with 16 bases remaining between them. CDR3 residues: CASSSPAVGSQETQYF. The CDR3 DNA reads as TGTGCCAGCAGTTCCCCCGCGGTAGGGAGCCAAGAGACCCAGTACTTC.

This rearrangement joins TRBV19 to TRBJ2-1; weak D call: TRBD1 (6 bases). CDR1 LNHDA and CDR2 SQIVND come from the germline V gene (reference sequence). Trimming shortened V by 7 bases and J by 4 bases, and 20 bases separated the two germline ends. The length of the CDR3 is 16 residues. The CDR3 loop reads CASTTGFRHSYNEQFF. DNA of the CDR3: TGTGCCAGTACAACAGGGTTCCGGCATTCTTACAATGAGCAGTTCTTC.

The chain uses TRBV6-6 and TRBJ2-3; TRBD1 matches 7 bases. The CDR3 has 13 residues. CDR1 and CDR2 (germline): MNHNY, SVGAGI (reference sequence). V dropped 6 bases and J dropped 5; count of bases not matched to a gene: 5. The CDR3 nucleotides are TGTGCCAGCAGCTCGCACAGGGGAGATACGCAGTATTTT. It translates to CASSSHRGDTQYF.

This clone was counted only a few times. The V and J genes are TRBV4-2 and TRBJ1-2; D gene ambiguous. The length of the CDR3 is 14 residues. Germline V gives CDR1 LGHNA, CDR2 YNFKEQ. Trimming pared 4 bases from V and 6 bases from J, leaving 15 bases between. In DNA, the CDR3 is TGTGCCAGCAGCCTTAGACACGGTGATAATGGCTACACCTTC. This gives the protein CASSLRHGDNGYTF.

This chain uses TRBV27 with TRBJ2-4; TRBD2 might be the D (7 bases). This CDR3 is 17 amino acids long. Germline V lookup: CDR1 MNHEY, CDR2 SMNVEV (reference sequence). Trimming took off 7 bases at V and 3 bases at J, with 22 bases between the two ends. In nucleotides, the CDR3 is TGTGCCAGCACCTCCTGGGGGGGCGGTGGGTTCAAAAACATTCAGTACTTC. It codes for CASTSWGGGGFKNIQYF.

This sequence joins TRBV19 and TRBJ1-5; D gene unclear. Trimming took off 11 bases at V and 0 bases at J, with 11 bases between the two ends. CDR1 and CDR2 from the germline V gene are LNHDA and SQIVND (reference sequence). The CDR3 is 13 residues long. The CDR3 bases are TGTGCCCCCAATGGGCATAGCAATCAGCCCCAGCATTTT. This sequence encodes CAPNGHSNQPQHF. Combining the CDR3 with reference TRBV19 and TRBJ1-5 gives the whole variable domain DGGITQSPKYLFRKEGQNVTLSCEQNLNHDAMYWYRQDPGQGLRLIYYSQIVNDFQKGDIAEGYSVSREKKESFPLTVTSAQKNPTAFYLCAPNGHSNQPQHFGDGTRLSIL.

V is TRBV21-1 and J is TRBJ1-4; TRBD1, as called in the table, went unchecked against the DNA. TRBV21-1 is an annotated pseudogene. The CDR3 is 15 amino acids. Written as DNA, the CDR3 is TGTGCCAGCAGCAAAGCTGGGGCCGCTAATGAAAAACTGTTTTTT. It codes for CASSKAGAANEKLFF.

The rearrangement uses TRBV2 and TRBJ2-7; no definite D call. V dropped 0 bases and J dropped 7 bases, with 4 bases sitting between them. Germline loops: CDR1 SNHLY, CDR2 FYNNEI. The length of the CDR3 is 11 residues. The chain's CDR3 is CASSEADEQYF. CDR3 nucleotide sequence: TGTGCCAGCAGTGAAGCGGATGAGCAGTACTTC. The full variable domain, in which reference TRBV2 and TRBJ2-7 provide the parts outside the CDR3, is EPEVTQTPSHQVTQMGQEVILRCVPISNHLYFYWYRQILGQKVEFLVSFYNNEISEKSEIFDDQFSVERPDGSNFTLKIRSTKLEDSAMYFCASSEADEQYFGPGTRLTVT.

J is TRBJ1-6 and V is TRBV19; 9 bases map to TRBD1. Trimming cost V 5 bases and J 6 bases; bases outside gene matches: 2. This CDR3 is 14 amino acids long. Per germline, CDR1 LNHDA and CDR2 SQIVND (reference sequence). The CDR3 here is CASSLDRGNSPLHF. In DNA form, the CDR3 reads TGTGCCAGTAGTTTGGACAGGGGTAATTCACCCCTCCACTTT.